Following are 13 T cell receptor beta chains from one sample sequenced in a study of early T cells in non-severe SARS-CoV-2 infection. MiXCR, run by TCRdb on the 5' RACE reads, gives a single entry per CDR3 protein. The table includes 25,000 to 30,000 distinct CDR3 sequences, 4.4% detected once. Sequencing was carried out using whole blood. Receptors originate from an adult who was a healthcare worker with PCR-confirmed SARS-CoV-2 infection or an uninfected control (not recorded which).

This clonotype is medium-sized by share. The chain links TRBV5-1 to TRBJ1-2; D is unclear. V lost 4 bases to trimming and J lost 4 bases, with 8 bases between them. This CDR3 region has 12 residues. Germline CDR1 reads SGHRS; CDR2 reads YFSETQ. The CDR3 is CASSDGRYGYTF. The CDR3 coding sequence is TGCGCCAGCAGCGATGGACGCTATGGCTACACCTTC.

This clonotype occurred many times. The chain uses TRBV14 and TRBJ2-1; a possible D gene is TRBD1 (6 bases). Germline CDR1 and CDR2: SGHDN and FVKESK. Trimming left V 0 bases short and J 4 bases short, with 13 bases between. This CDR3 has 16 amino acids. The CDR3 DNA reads TGTGCCAGCAGCCAAGAGGACAGCCTTACTTACAATGAGCAGTTCTTC. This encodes CASSQEDSLTYNEQFF.

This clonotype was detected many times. The CDR3, as DNA: TGTGCCATCAGCCCAGGAGGGGGGCCCACAGATACGCAGTATTTT. Its protein is CAISPGGGPTDTQYF. The chain couples TRBV10-3 to TRBJ2-3, with D perhaps matching TRBD1 or TRBD2 (6 bases each). CDR1 is ENHRY, CDR2 SYGVKD, per germline. Deletions cut 6 bases from V and 2 bases from J, with 15 bases between. CDR3 size: 15 residues.

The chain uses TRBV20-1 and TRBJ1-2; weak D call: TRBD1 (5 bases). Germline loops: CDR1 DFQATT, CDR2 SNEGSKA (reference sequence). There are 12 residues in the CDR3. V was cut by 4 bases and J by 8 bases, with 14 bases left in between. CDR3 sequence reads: CSATQGRKGYTF. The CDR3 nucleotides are TGCAGTGCTACGCAGGGCAGAAAGGGCTACACCTTC.

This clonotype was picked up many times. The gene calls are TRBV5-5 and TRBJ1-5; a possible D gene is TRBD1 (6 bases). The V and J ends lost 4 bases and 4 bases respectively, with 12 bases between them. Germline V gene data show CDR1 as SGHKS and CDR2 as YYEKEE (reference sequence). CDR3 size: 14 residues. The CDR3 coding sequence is TGTGCCAGCAGCGACGGGACATGGAATCAGCCCCAGCATTTT. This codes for CASSDGTWNQPQHF.

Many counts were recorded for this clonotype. CDR3 residues: CASSLSGGASYNEQFF. CDR3 coding DNA: TGTGCCAGCAGTCTTAGCGGGGGGGCGTCCTACAATGAGCAGTTCTTC. This chain uses TRBV27 with TRBJ2-1, with 11 bases lining up with TRBD2. CDR1 and CDR2 (germline): MNHEY, SMNVEV (reference sequence). Germline trimming cut 5 bases from V and 1 base from J; bases unmatched to any gene: 4. The CDR3 runs 16 residues.

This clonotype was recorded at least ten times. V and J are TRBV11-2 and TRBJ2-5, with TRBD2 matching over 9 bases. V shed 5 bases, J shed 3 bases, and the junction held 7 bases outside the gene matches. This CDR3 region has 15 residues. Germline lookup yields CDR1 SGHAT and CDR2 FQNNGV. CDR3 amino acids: CASSALTSGEETQYF. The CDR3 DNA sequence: TGTGCCAGCAGCGCCCTGACTAGCGGAGAAGAGACCCAGTACTTC.

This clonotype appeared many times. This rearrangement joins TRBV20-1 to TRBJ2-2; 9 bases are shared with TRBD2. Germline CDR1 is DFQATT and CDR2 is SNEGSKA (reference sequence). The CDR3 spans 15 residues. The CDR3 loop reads CSAPTSGWNTGELFF. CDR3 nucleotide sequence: TGCAGCGCACCAACTAGCGGGTGGAACACCGGGGAGCTGTTTTTT.

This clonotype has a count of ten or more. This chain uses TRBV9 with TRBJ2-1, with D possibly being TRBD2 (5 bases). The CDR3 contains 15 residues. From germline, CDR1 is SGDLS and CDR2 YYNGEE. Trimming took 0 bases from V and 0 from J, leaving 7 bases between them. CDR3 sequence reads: CASSVGLTSYNEQFF. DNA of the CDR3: TGTGCCAGCAGCGTAGGACTAACCTCCTACAATGAGCAGTTCTTC. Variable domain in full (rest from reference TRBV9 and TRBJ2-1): DSGVTQTPKHLITATGQRVTLRCSPRSGDLSVYWYQQSLDQGLQFLIQYYNGEERAKGNILERFSAQQFPDLHSELNLSSLELGDSALYFCASSVGLTSYNEQFFGPGTRLTVL.

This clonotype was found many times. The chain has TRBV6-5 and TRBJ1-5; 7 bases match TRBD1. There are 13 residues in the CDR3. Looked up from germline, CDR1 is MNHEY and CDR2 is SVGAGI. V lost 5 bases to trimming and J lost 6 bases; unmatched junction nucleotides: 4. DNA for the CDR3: TGTGCCAGCAGTGACAGGGTTCTTCAGCCCCAGCATTTT. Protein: CASSDRVLQPQHF.

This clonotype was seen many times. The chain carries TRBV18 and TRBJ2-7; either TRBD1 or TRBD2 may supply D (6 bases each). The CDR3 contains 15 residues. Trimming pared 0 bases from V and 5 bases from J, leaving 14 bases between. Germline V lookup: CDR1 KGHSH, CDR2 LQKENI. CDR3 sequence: CASSPPGWRGDEQYF. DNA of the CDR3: TGTGCCAGCTCACCACCGGGATGGAGGGGGGACGAGCAGTACTTC.

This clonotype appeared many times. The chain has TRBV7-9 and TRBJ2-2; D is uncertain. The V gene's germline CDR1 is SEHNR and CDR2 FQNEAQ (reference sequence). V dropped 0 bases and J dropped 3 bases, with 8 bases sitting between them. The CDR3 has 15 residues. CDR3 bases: TGTGCCAGCAGCTTAGCAGGAAGTGACACCGGGGAGCTGTTTTTT. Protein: CASSLAGSDTGELFF.

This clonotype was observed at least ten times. The CDR3 reads CSVEAYRGEGATEAFF. The DNA of the CDR3 is TGCAGCGTTGAAGCCTACCGGGGAGAGGGGGCCACTGAAGCTTTCTTT. The chain links TRBV29-1 to TRBJ1-1; 7 positions match TRBD1. V lost 1 base to trimming and J lost 4 bases; unmatched junction nucleotides: 12. The CDR3 is 16 amino acids. CDR1 is SQVTM, CDR2 ANQGSEA, per germline.